These 2 T cell receptor beta chains share one sample of origin, sequenced in a study of CD8+CD57+ T cells in acquired aplastic anemia. Genomic DNA constituted the template upon which TCR beta VDJ and CDR3 profiling was performed. TCRdb re-analysed the reads in MiXCR, keeping a single row per CDR3 protein. The repertoire has roughly 130,000 distinct CDR3 sequences, around 48% of them found once; the top ten carry around 2.5%. The sequenced sample was sorted CD4+, CD8+, or CD8+CD57+ T cells (not recorded which) from PBMCs. Receptor source: a human donor in good health, serving as a control.

The V gene is TRBV29-1, the J gene TRBJ1-4; D not resolved. CDR1 SQVTM and CDR2 ANQGSEA come from the germline V gene. The CDR3 contains 13 residues. V was clipped by 7 bases and J by 1 base, with 10 bases between them. The CDR3 DNA is TGCAGCGCCCGGGAGGGAACTAATGAAAAACTGTTTTTT. Protein product: CSAREGTNEKLFF.

In this sample, this clonotype turned up a few times. The chain has TRBV25-1 and TRBJ2-3; tentative D call: TRBD1 (5 bases). Germline values: CDR1 MGHDK, CDR2 SYGVNS. The CDR3 spans 15 residues. Trimming removed 5 bases at V and 3 bases at J, with 15 bases between. The CDR3 sequence is CASSRQQDTTDTQYF. CDR3 in DNA: TGTGCCAGCAGTAGGCAACAGGATACTACAGATACGCAGTATTTT.